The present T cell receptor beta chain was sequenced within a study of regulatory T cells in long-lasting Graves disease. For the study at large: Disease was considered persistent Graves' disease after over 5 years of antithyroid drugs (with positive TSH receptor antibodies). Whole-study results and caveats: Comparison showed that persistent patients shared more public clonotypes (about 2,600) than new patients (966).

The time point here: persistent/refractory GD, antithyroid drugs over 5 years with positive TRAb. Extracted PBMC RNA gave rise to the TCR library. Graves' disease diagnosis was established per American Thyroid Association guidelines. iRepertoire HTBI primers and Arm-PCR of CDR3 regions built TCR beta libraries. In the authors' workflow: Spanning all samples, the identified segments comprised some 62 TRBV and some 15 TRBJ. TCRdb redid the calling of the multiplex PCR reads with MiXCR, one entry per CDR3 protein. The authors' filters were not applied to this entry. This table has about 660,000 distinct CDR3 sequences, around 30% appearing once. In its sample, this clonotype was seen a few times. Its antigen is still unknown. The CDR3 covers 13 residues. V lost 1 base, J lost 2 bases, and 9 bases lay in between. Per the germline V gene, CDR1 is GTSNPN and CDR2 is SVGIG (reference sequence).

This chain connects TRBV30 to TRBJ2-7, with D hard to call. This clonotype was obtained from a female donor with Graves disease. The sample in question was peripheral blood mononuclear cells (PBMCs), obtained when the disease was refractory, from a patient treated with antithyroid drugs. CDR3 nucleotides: TGTGCCTGGAGTGACCGTCGGCCCTACGAGCAGTACTTC. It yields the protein CAWSDRRPYEQYF.